One and the same sample provided the 27 T cell receptor beta chains below, sequenced in a study of T cells in tuberculosis. The sample's time point: new active TB diagnosis, blood taken before or within 7 days of starting treatment. Only in-frame clones appear in the TCRdb table, and some are missing; sequencing was by immunoSEQ multiplex PCR. This repertoire shows over 25,000 clones, just over 90% found once; its top ten account for 7%. Sequencing used PBMCs, obtained at tuberculosis diagnosis. Every receptor here comes from an adult with tuberculosis. Some clones in this sample may be carry-over from other donors' samples.

The chain recombines TRBV5-1 with TRBJ2-3; a weak D match, TRBD1 (6 bases). With 4 bases removed from V and 0 bases from J, the gap between germline ends came to 9 bases. The germline CDR1 and CDR2 sequences are SGHRS and YFSETQ. This CDR3 has 14 amino acids. Here the CDR3 DNA reads TGCGCCAGCAGCCCAGGGACAAGCACAGATACGCAGTATTTT. This encodes CASSPGTSTDTQYF.

This chain links TRBV5-1 with TRBJ1-1; D remains ambiguous. Between the trimmed V and J ends, which lost 2 bases and 2 bases, there was a span of 13 bases. Germline V gene data show CDR1 as SGHRS and CDR2 as YFSETQ. The CDR3 covers 15 residues. The CDR3 DNA reads TGCGCCAGCAGCTTTTCAGTCTCAAGTAACACTGAAGCTTTCTTT. Encoded protein: CASSFSVSSNTEAFF.

The chain is built from TRBV7-3 and TRBJ2-3; a weak D match, TRBD2 (6 bases). CDR3 size: 15 residues. Germline values: CDR1 SGHTA, CDR2 FQGTGA. V lost 2 bases to trimming and J lost 4 bases, with 13 bases between them. The CDR3 DNA reads TGTGCCAGCAGCTTATCCAGGACTACTTCAGATACGCAGTATTTT. This encodes CASSLSRTTSDTQYF.

CDR3: CATSRGTSFPSGNTIYF. The CDR3 nucleotides read TGTGCCACCAGCAGGGGGACATCTTTTCCCTCTGGAAACACCATATATTTT. The V gene is TRBV15, the J gene TRBJ1-3; a possible D gene is TRBD1 (6 bases). There are 17 residues in the CDR3. Germline V gene sequence: CDR1 LNHNV, CDR2 YYDKDF (reference sequence). The V end lost 3 bases, the J end lost 0 bases, and 15 bases lay between the germline ends.

The chain uses TRBV7-8 and TRBJ2-2; TRBD2 aligns across 7 bases. CDR1 is SGHVS, CDR2 FQNEAQ, per germline. V shed 0 bases and J 0 bases; nucleotides not matched to a gene: 4. CDR3 length: 17 amino acids. CDR3 sequence reads: CASSLAPRGANTGELFF. In nucleotides, the CDR3 is TGTGCCAGCAGCTTAGCCCCTCGGGGGGCGAACACCGGGGAGCTGTTTTTT.

The rearrangement links TRBV6-5 to TRBJ2-1; 7 positions agree with TRBD1. With V trimmed by 5 bases and J by 5 bases, 9 bases remained unmatched. This CDR3 contains 15 residues. The germline gives CDR1 MNHEY, CDR2 SVGAGI. Here the CDR3 reads CASSGTGQINNEQFF. The DNA of the CDR3 is TGTGCCAGCAGTGGAACGGGACAGATAAACAATGAGCAGTTCTTC.

This chain uses TRBV6-6 with TRBJ2-7; 7 bases match TRBD1. The germline gives CDR1 MNHNY, CDR2 SVGAGI (reference sequence). The CDR3 has 11 residues. Here the CDR3 reads CATAGGYEQYF. The CDR3 DNA reads as TGTGCTACCGCAGGGGGCTACGAGCAGTACTTC.

This clone was picked up one time. V is TRBV19 and J is TRBJ1-4, with TRBD1 identical over 10 bases. V gave up 9 bases and J gave up 0 bases; unmatched junction bases: 4. From germline, CDR1 is LNHDA and CDR2 SQIVND (reference sequence). The length of the CDR3 is 15 residues. CDR3 sequence: CASKGQGTTNEKLFF. The CDR3 nucleotides read TGTGCCAGCAAGGGACAGGGGACAACTAATGAAAAACTGTTTTTT.

The rearrangement joins TRBV7-2 to TRBJ2-1; the D gene is possibly TRBD2 (5 bases). The CDR3 consists of 13 residues. V was trimmed by 5 bases and J by 6 bases, leaving 11 bases between them. CDR1 SGHTA and CDR2 FQGNSA come from the germline V gene. CDR3 sequence reads: CASSTDWGNEQFF. The CDR3 DNA follows: TGTGCCAGCAGCACGGACTGGGGCAATGAGCAGTTCTTC. Full variable domain (rest looked up from reference TRBV7-2 and TRBJ2-1): GAGVSQSPSNKVTEKGKDVELRCDPISGHTALYWYRQSLGQGLEFLIYFQGNSAPDKSGLPSDRFSAERTGGSVSTLTIQRTQQEDSAVYLCASSTDWGNEQFFGPGTRLTVL.

This chain's CDR3 is CASSPHGAQTAFF. The CDR3 DNA reads as TGTGCCAGCAGTCCCCACGGAGCTCAAACAGCTTTCTTT. The V and J genes are TRBV25-1 and TRBJ1-1, with unresolved D. Germline V gene data show CDR1 as MGHDK and CDR2 as SYGVNS. The V end lost 5 bases, the J end lost 10 bases, and 17 bases lay between the germline ends. The CDR3 has 13 residues.

This rearrangement joins TRBV6-5 to TRBJ1-2; D is uncertain. The CDR3 is 12 amino acids. Trimming shortened V by 7 bases and J by 8 bases, and 14 bases separated the two germline ends. Germline CDR1 MNHEY, CDR2 SVGAGI. CDR3 DNA: TGTGCCAGCATTACCTTAACCGCGGGCTACACCTTC. Its protein is CASITLTAGYTF.

The chain carries TRBV19 and TRBJ2-5; 10 nucleotides align to TRBD1. Trimming took 5 bases from V and 9 from J; bases not matched to a gene: 15. Germline CDR1 LNHDA, CDR2 SQIVND (reference sequence). The CDR3 extends over 16 amino acids. CDR3 protein: CASSSRGQGVRRAQYF. The CDR3 DNA sequence: TGTGCCAGTAGTTCACGTGGACAGGGGGTCCGGAGGGCCCAGTACTTC.

This clone was found once. The chain links TRBV12-5 to TRBJ2-7, with a tentative D call TRBD2 (6 bases). CDR1 and CDR2 from the germline V gene are LGHNT and FRNRAP. The ends were cut back, 1 base at V and 1 base at J, with 11 bases in the middle. This CDR3 spans 15 amino acids. CDR3 loop: CASGLGGGISYEQYF. In DNA form, the CDR3 reads TGTGCTAGTGGTTTGGGAGGAGGGATTTCCTACGAGCAGTACTTC.

The gene calls are TRBV29-1 and TRBJ1-1, with a possible D match to TRBD1 (6 bases). CDR3 length: 13 residues. V dropped 7 bases and J dropped 2 bases, with 14 bases sitting between them. In germline, CDR1 is SQVTM, CDR2 ANQGSEA. The CDR3 is CSAYRVGNTEAFF. The DNA of the CDR3 is TGCAGCGCCTACAGGGTTGGAAACACTGAAGCTTTCTTT.

The rearrangement links TRBV10-3 to TRBJ2-3; the match to TRBD2 covers 14 bases. CDR3 length: 17 residues. V lost 0 bases to trimming and J lost 1 base; unmatched junction nucleotides: 0. Germline CDR1 is ENHRY and CDR2 is SYGVKD. The CDR3 spells CAISESGLAGGTDTQYF. The DNA for the CDR3 is TGTGCCATCAGTGAGTCGGGACTAGCGGGGGGCACAGATACGCAGTATTTT.

This clone was counted only a few times. The chain uses TRBV2 and TRBJ1-6, with D tentatively TRBD1 (5 bases). This CDR3 spans 14 amino acids. V was trimmed by 7 bases and J by 6 bases, leaving 13 bases between them. The germline V gene encodes CDR1 SNHLY and CDR2 FYNNEI. The CDR3 here is CASTSQGLNSPLHF. For the CDR3, the DNA is TGTGCCAGCACCTCCCAGGGTCTTAATTCACCCCTCCACTTT.

The V gene is TRBV5-8, the J gene TRBJ2-2; tentative D call: TRBD2 (6 bases). Trimming left V 4 bases short and J 13 bases short, with 26 bases between. The CDR3 is 16 residues long. CDR1 is SGHTS, CDR2 YDEGEE, per germline. CDR3 bases: TGTGCCAGCAGCCCCTCGGTTGGGACTCAGGCGGTTATGCTGTTTTTT. It codes for CASSPSVGTQAVMLFF.

This rearrangement joins TRBV10-1 to TRBJ2-1, with 14 bases matching TRBD2. With V trimmed by 4 bases and J by 8 bases, 4 bases remained unmatched. CDR1 and CDR2 (germline): WNHNN, SYGVQD (reference sequence). CDR3 size: 15 residues. CDR3 coding DNA: TGCGCCAGCAGTGGGGGGACTAGCGGGGGTCATGAGCAGTTCTTC. Translating gives CASSGGTSGGHEQFF.

The chain joins TRBV25-1 to TRBJ2-7; 9 bases map to TRBD1. CDR3 size: 15 residues. CDR1 is MGHDK and CDR2 is SYGVNS in the germline V gene. The V gene end was trimmed by 6 bases and the J gene end by 3 bases; junction bases not matched to a gene: 9. CDR3 protein: CASRTDRQGVYEQYF. In DNA form, the CDR3 reads TGTGCCAGCAGAACCGACCGACAGGGGGTCTACGAGCAGTACTTC.

The genes are TRBV5-4 and TRBJ1-1; possibly TRBD1 for D (6 bases). Deletions cut 4 bases from V and 1 base from J, with 8 bases between. The CDR3 is 13 residues long. Germline CDR1 SGHNT, CDR2 YYREEE (reference sequence). The CDR3 DNA follows: TGTGCCAGCAGCCCGACAGGGAACACTGAAGCTTTCTTT. Residues: CASSPTGNTEAFF.

The V and J genes are TRBV21-1 and TRBJ1-5. TRBV21-1 counts as a pseudogene. The CDR3 extends over 20 amino acids. CDR3 in DNA: TGTGCCAGCAGCAAAGCGAGGTTTTTAGGCAGAGCCTATAGCAATCAGCCCCAGCATTTT. Protein product: CASSKARFLGRAYSNQPQHF.

This chain connects TRBV30 to TRBJ2-1, with D hard to call. The CDR3 totals 11 residues. V lost 6 bases to trimming and J lost 8 bases, with 11 bases between them. Germline assignment: CDR1 GTSNPN and CDR2 SVGIG (reference sequence). The CDR3 is CACPSTDEQFF. In DNA, the CDR3 is TGTGCCTGTCCCAGTACCGATGAGCAGTTCTTC.

The CDR3 DNA follows: TGTGCCAGCAGCCAAGGGCACGGAGGCTACGAGCAGTACTTC. This sequence encodes CASSQGHGGYEQYF. This chain uses TRBV13 with TRBJ2-7, with D possibly being TRBD2 (5 bases). The CDR3 contains 14 residues. V gave up 5 bases and J gave up 3 bases, with 14 bases separating them. Germline lookup yields CDR1 PRHDT and CDR2 FYEKMQ (reference sequence).

This chain joins TRBV5-1 and TRBJ2-1; 7 nucleotides line up with TRBD1. V shed 6 bases and J 4 bases; nucleotides not matched to a gene: 10. Per the germline V gene, CDR1 is SGHRS and CDR2 is YFSETQ. CDR3 length equals 15 residues. CDR3 DNA: TGCGCCAGCATTCCTTCTGGGACAGAGTACAATGAGCAGTTCTTC. It is translated as CASIPSGTEYNEQFF. Full variable domain (rest looked up from reference TRBV5-1 and TRBJ2-1): KAGVTQTPRYLIKTRGQQVTLSCSPISGHRSVSWYQQTPGQGLQFLFEYFSETQRNKGNFPGRFSGRQFSNSRSEMNVSTLELGDSALYLCASIPSGTEYNEQFFGPGTRLTVL.

CDR3 sequence (DNA): TGCGCCAGCAGCAACAGGACAGGCCTACTATACGAGCAGTACTTC. This encodes CASSNRTGLLYEQYF. The chain recombines TRBV5-1 with TRBJ2-7; 7 nucleotides line up with TRBD1. CDR3 length: 15 amino acids. Germline lookup yields CDR1 SGHRS and CDR2 YFSETQ. V lost 4 bases, J lost 4 bases, and 11 bases stayed unmatched.

The V and J genes are TRBV7-8 and TRBJ2-7; maybe TRBD2 (6 bases). Germline lookup yields CDR1 SGHVS and CDR2 FQNEAQ. The CDR3 consists of 15 residues. V lost 5 bases and J 0 bases, leaving 14 bases between the germline ends. The CDR3 spells CASSLLRGGSYEQYF. The DNA for the CDR3 is TGTGCCAGCAGCCTCCTTAGGGGAGGCTCCTACGAGCAGTACTTC.

CDR3 DNA sequence: TGTGCCAGCAGCCGGACAGGGTTTGGAGAAAAACTGTTTTTT. It codes for CASSRTGFGEKLFF. J is TRBJ1-4 and V is TRBV6-5; 8 bases align to TRBD1. After removal of 6 bases from V and 8 bases from J, the junction contained 8 bases not matched to a gene. There are 14 residues in the CDR3. CDR1 and CDR2 from the germline V gene are MNHEY and SVGAGI.